The text below deals with one T cell receptor beta chain. The antigen is undetermined. This sample is drawn from a study of T cell repertoires in ileal Crohn's disease. Overall study: The M6 sample came from neoterminal ileum during colonoscopy after surgery. Study observations and caveats: Clonal expansions were more frequent in active smokers than non-smokers at surgery.

The time point denotes: neoterminal ileum biopsy at postoperative endoscopy, about 6 months after surgery. Patients were adults with ileal or ileocolonic Crohn's disease needing resection. Sequenced by immunoSEQ multiplex PCR; TCRdb stores in-frame clones only, minus some. The sample yields 6,500 to 8,000 clones, 74% seen once. CDR3 length equals 15 residues. V was trimmed by 1 base and J by 3 bases, leaving 11 bases between them. The germline V gene encodes CDR1 SGHTS and CDR2 YDEGEE. The clonotype originates from an adult with Crohn's disease. The rearrangement uses TRBV5-8 and TRBJ2-1, with a weak D call TRBD2 (5 bases). The material sequenced was ileal tissue. CDR3 sequence reads: CASSLFRGSYNEQFF. CDR3 nucleotides: TGTGCCAGCAGCTTGTTTCGGGGAAGCTACAATGAGCAGTTCTTC.